This T cell receptor (beta chain) came from a study of T cell responses to AZD1222 COVID-19 vaccine. Study-wide results and caveats: Unmutated variant regions are reportedly the target of nearly half of TCRs that are spike-specific. Donors were largely white British and mainly female; clonal diversity was possibly underestimated. Baseline testing showed seropositivity in only a handful of AZD1222 recipients.

Clones were sequenced by immunoSEQ multiplex PCR, and TCRdb holds only the in-frame ones, with some missing. The data show about 160,000 clones, with roughly 90% seen just once and approximately 1.5% held by the top ten. V lost 7 bases, J lost 4 bases, and 14 bases lay in between. CDR1 and CDR2 from the germline V gene are KGHSH and LQKENI. This CDR3 has 14 amino acids. Note on this clone: Its antigen is as yet unknown.

The starting material was peripheral blood, obtained on day 0 of AZD1222 vaccination. The chain joins TRBV18 to TRBJ1-5; D is unclear. This TCR derives from an adult in good health. The CDR3 here is CASCENSKNQPQHF. As DNA, the CDR3 is TGTGCCAGCTGTGAGAACAGTAAAAATCAGCCCCAGCATTTT.